This T cell receptor beta chain is from a study of tumor-infiltrating lymphocytes in localized non-small cell lung cancer (dated by TCRdb to about 2021). About the study as a whole: The cohort covered several histologies, both smokers and never-smokers, and patients whose samples were collected after neoadjuvant chemotherapy. Alongside flow cytometry, multiplex immunofluorescence, RNA-seq, exome sequencing and proteomics, TCR sequencing was applied to the same patients as one of several integrated assays. A total of around 58 patients were part of the paired comparison of immunoSEQ T-cell fraction between tumor and uninvolved lung. The overall ICON cohort comprised under 170 surgical patients with localized non-small cell lung cancer whose tumors were resected. Each patient contributed resected tumor tissue and uninvolved lung tissue from the same patient, described as non-adjacent to the tumor. Study-wide findings and limitations: The TCR-derived T-cell fraction showed no difference between the flow cytometry-defined immunotypes IM1 (good prognosis) and IM2 (poor prognosis). Recurrence-free survival showed no association with tumor T-cell fraction measured by TCR sequencing (p = 0.61). Because different assays used different pieces of the same tissue, intratumor heterogeneity could not be separated from technical variation. Because assay coverage varied across patients depending on available tissue quantity, TCR sequencing was performed for only a subset of the cohort. Consistent with immunofluorescence CD3 counts, TCRbeta sequencing supported greater T cell infiltration in tumors than in uninvolved lung tissue.

The T-cell fraction in tumor and uninvolved lung tissue was obtained from TCR sequencing using the immunoSEQ assay. Per the source publication's procedure: In the survival analysis, patients were divided into a high T-cell fraction group (upper tertile) and a low T-cell fraction group (lower two tertiles), and the two groups were compared using a log-rank test. A signed-rank test was used to test differences in T-cell fraction between paired tumor and uninvolved lung samples. TCRdb re-hosts the immuneACCESS table, in-frame sequences only. Its copies lack some clones; in the studies checked, an unresolved V gene accounts for under half of them, and the cause for the rest is not known. D and trimming come from the DNA, and the V and J calls and clone size come from that table. The sample profile shows around 15,000 clones; 55% to 70% of them were found once. Of the sample, under 7.5% falls within the top ten clones.

Remarks on this clone: Its binding antigen is unknown. Base qualities are not recorded, but no much larger clone differs from it by a single base.

The first patient joined ICON in early 2016, and enrollment wrapped up when the last patient was enrolled in September 2018. In a subcohort of 80 or so patients, fresh tumor and matched uninvolved tissue were collected for in-depth immune analyses, with TCR sequencing among those analyses. No cell sorting was done, and TCR sequencing was instead run on DNA isolated from bulk tissue. The CDR3 contains 15 residues, cysteine and phenylalanine counted. The entry retains the CDR3 DNA only, 45 bases that are in frame from base 1. V loses 2 bases of germline sequence and J loses 3 bases, and the interval between the two ends is 14 bases. CDR1 and CDR2 are read off the germline V gene as MDHEN and SYDVKM.

This receptor was obtained from a human donor with non-small cell lung cancer. Recombination connected TRBV28 to TRBJ2-7, with an unclear D gene assignment. Source material: lung tumor tissue. The CDR3: CASSLSPDGDYEQYF. At the DNA level, the sequence is TGTGCCAGCAGTTTAAGCCCCGACGGAGACTACGAGCAGTACTTC.